The 23 T cell receptor beta chains below were found in one sample sequenced in a study of T cells in Graves' hyperthyroidism and ophthalmopathy. RNA transcripts gave rise to amplified TCR beta CDR3 regions. A first-round RT-PCR of the TCR CDR3 used the HTBI primer set. TCRdb recomputed calls from the multiplex PCR reads with MiXCR, one row per CDR3 protein. The table has 280,000 or so distinct CDR3 sequences, approximately 16% seen once. Input material: blood. These receptors all come from a woman in her forties or fifties with Graves' hyperthyroidism that later progressed to Graves' ophthalmopathy.

The V and J genes are TRBV5-6 and TRBJ1-6, with D unresolved. CDR1 is SGHDT and CDR2 is YYEEEE in the germline V gene. Trimming took off 0 bases at V and 6 bases at J, with 10 bases between the two ends. This CDR3 is built from 15 residues. This CDR3 reads CASSLGTAGNSPLHF. CDR3 in DNA: TGTGCCAGCAGCTTGGGTACAGCCGGTAATTCACCCCTCCACTTT.

This clonotype was seen at least ten times. This chain links TRBV20-1 with TRBJ2-5; D might be TRBD1 (6 bases). The CDR3 is 13 amino acids. Trimming left V 0 bases short and J 9 bases short, with 14 bases between. From germline, CDR1 is DFQATT and CDR2 SNEGSKA (reference sequence). CDR3 amino acids: CSARDPGDKAQYF. The DNA of the CDR3 is TGCAGTGCTAGAGATCCAGGGGACAAGGCCCAGTACTTC.

Many counts were recorded for this clonotype. J is TRBJ1-1 and V is TRBV2, with D perhaps TRBD1 (5 bases). The CDR3 sequence is 14 residues long. From germline, CDR1 is SNHLY and CDR2 FYNNEI. Trimming removed 3 bases from V and 3 bases from J, with 11 bases in between. The CDR3 bases are TGTGCCAGCAGTGAGTTAGACAGCTACACTGAAGCTTTCTTT. Residues: CASSELDSYTEAFF.

This clonotype has a handful of counts. The V call is TRBV4-1, the J call TRBJ1-5, with D perhaps TRBD1 (6 bases). The CDR3 runs to 15 residues. Trimming left V 0 bases short and J 2 bases short, with 8 bases between. Germline assignment: CDR1 MGHRA and CDR2 YSYEKL. CDR3 protein: CASSQEGAGNQPQHF. The CDR3 DNA reads as TGCGCCAGCAGCCAAGAGGGGGCAGGCAATCAGCCCCAGCATTTT.

This clonotype was counted once. V is TRBV20-1 and J is TRBJ1-5; no clear D. CDR1 is DFQATT, CDR2 SNEGSKA, per germline (reference sequence). V was trimmed by 0 bases and J by 1 base, leaving 7 bases between them. This CDR3 spans 14 amino acids. This CDR3 is CSAREVGSNQPQHF. CDR3 sequence (DNA): TGCAGTGCTAGAGAGGTCGGAAGCAATCAGCCCCAGCATTTT.

This clonotype was detected many times. The chain is built from TRBV6-1 and TRBJ1-1; D might be TRBD1 (5 bases). The length of the CDR3 is 14 residues. Germline assignment: CDR1 MNHNS and CDR2 SASEGT. V shed 7 bases and J shed 3 bases, with 15 bases lying between them. The CDR3 protein is CASTTRTRHTEAFF. Written as DNA, the CDR3 is TGTGCCAGCACCACTAGGACACGCCACACTGAAGCTTTCTTT.

This clonotype was seen many times. The gene calls are TRBV12-3 or TRBV12-4 and TRBJ2-1; TRBD2 matches 15 bases. The CDR3 runs 16 residues. The V segment lost 0 bases and the J segment 9 bases; nucleotides outside the gene matches: 3. The CDR3, as DNA: TGTGCCAGCAGTTTAGCCCAGGGACTAGCGGGAGGTGAGCAGTTCTTC. Translation gives CASSLAQGLAGGEQFF.

The chain is built from TRBV25-1 and TRBJ2-7; D is ambiguous. The ends were cut back, 6 bases at V and 5 bases at J, with 8 bases in the middle. The germline gives CDR1 MGHDK, CDR2 SYGVNS. CDR3 length: 11 residues. As DNA, the CDR3 is TGTGCCAGCAGCGAAATAAACGAGCAGTACTTC. It is translated as CASSEINEQYF.

On this clonotype: This may come from a read error, since a much larger clone is one base off. The chain joins TRBV27 to TRBJ2-7; TRBD2 might be the D (6 bases). The CDR3 sequence is 13 residues long. V lost 8 bases, J lost 7 bases, and 18 bases lay in between. Germline loops: CDR1 MNHEY, CDR2 SMNVEV (reference sequence). The DNA for the CDR3 is TGTGCCAGCGGTACCTGGACCGGAGGGGAGCAGTACTTC. Its translation is CASGTWTGGEQYF.

This clonotype was observed at least ten times. The chain combines TRBV6-1 with TRBJ2-1; D is unclear. V dropped 2 bases and J dropped 8 bases, with 16 bases sitting between them. CDR1 is MNHNS and CDR2 is SASEGT in the germline V gene. The CDR3 has 15 amino acids. This CDR3 is CASSENGIPVDEQFF. CDR3 bases: TGTGCCAGCAGTGAAAACGGTATCCCAGTAGATGAGCAGTTCTTC.

The table lists this clonotype with many counts. This chain connects TRBV4-1 to TRBJ2-4; 7 bases are a match to TRBD1. The CDR3 spans 16 residues. CDR1 is MGHRA, CDR2 YSYEKL, per germline. The J segment lost 9 bases and the V segment lost 0 bases, leaving 11 bases of the junction unmatched. Here the CDR3 DNA reads TGCGCCAGCAGCCAAGATCATCGGACAGGTTCGATCATTCAGTACTTC. As protein: CASSQDHRTGSIIQYF.

This clonotype was picked up many times. The chain employs TRBV11-2 and TRBJ2-3, with TRBD1 matching over 9 bases. Germline CDR1 SGHAT, CDR2 FQNNGV. The CDR3 is 17 amino acids. V lost 5 bases to trimming and J lost 3 bases; unmatched junction nucleotides: 12. The CDR3 coding sequence is TGTGCCAGCAGCACGTACAGGGGGCGCCTCAGGACAGATACGCAGTATTTT. It codes for CASSTYRGRLRTDTQYF.

The V call is TRBV14, the J call TRBJ2-5, with TRBD1 as a possible D gene (5 bases). The CDR3 has 14 amino acids. The V and J ends lost 0 bases and 3 bases respectively, with 8 bases between them. Germline V gene sequence: CDR1 SGHDN, CDR2 FVKESK. The CDR3 bases are TGTGCCAGCAGCCAAGACACAGGTGAAGAGACCCAGTACTTC. As protein: CASSQDTGEETQYF.

To note about this clonotype: A much larger clone differs by one base, so this may be a read error. Since no conserved phenylalanine or tryptophan closes the CDR3, a read error is the likely cause. The CDR3 DNA reads TGCAGTGCCACACCCGACCTCACCGGGGAGCTGTTTATT. The encoded protein is CSATPDLTGELFI. The chain has TRBV20-1 and TRBJ2-2; D gene unclear. CDR3 length: 13 amino acids. Germline V gene sequence: CDR1 DFQATT, CDR2 SNEGSKA (reference sequence). Between the trimmed V and J ends, which lost 6 bases and 4 bases, there was a span of 12 bases.

The gene calls are TRBV11-2 and TRBJ1-1, with 8 nucleotides matching TRBD1. The CDR3 loop spans 15 amino acids. After removal of 3 bases from V and 4 bases from J, the junction contained 7 bases not matched to a gene. CDR1 is SGHAT, CDR2 FQNNGV, per germline. CDR3 DNA: TGTGCCAGCAGCTTCGCAGGGGGCTCGGGCACTGAAGCTTTCTTT. This translates into CASSFAGGSGTEAFF.

This clonotype was observed a few times. The junction shows a germline mismatch at one end, possibly a read error. This chain links TRBV7-7 with TRBJ2-5, with 9 bases lining up with TRBD2. CDR1 is SSHAT, CDR2 FNYEAQ, per germline (reference sequence). This CDR3 is 16 amino acids long. The CDR3 spells CASSLEASGTWETQYF. CDR3 coding DNA: TGTGCTAGCAGCTTAGAGGCTAGCGGGACGTGGGAGACCCAGTACTTC. Looking up the rest from reference TRBV7-7 and TRBJ2-5 gives the full variable domain: GAGVSQSPRYKVTKRGQDVTLRCDPISSHATLYWYQQALGQGPEFLTYFNYEAQPDKSGLPSDRFSAERPEGSISTLTIQRTEQRDSAMYRCASSLEASGTWETQYFGPGTRLLVL.

This sequence joins TRBV29-1 and TRBJ2-1; D gene ambiguous. CDR1 and CDR2 from the germline V gene are SQVTM and ANQGSEA. This CDR3 region has 15 residues. V was pared by 2 bases and J by 3 bases, with 14 bases between. The CDR3 loop is CSVEIARLGYNEQFF. DNA of the CDR3: TGCAGCGTTGAAATAGCCAGGTTAGGCTACAATGAGCAGTTCTTC.

This chain uses TRBV20-1 with TRBJ1-6; D not certain. The V end was cut by 0 bases, the J end by 7 bases, with 10 bases between. Per germline, CDR1 DFQATT and CDR2 SNEGSKA (reference sequence). The CDR3 sequence is 14 residues long. The CDR3 bases are TGCAGTGCTAGAGAGCCGGGGAGGAATTCACCCCTCCACTTT. Residues: CSAREPGRNSPLHF.

The table lists this clonotype with many counts. The chain recombines TRBV24-1 with TRBJ1-2, with D maybe TRBD1 (6 bases). The V and J ends lost 7 bases and 7 bases respectively, with 15 bases between them. This CDR3 comprises 13 residues. Germline lookup yields CDR1 KGHDR and CDR2 SFDVKD. In DNA, the CDR3 is TGTGCCACCAGCTGGGGGCCATTCGGTGGCTACACCTTC. This codes for CATSWGPFGGYTF.

This clonotype was counted at least ten times. The chain uses TRBV5-1 and TRBJ1-2; tentative D call: TRBD1 (5 bases). CDR3 length: 13 residues. Per germline, CDR1 SGHRS and CDR2 YFSETQ. V lost 0 bases to trimming and J lost 8 bases, with 11 bases between them. For the CDR3, the DNA is TGCGCCAGCAGCTTGGAGGCAGGGCAAGGCTACACCTTC. Protein product: CASSLEAGQGYTF. Complete variable domain (other parts from reference TRBV5-1 and TRBJ1-2): KAGVTQTPRYLIKTRGQQVTLSCSPISGHRSVSWYQQTPGQGLQFLFEYFSETQRNKGNFPGRFSGRQFSNSRSEMNVSTLELGDSALYLCASSLEAGQGYTFGSGTRLTVV.

This clonotype was seen repeatedly, ten times or more. This chain links TRBV6-2 or TRBV6-3 with TRBJ2-7; 8 positions match TRBD2. This CDR3 region has 13 residues. The V and J ends lost 6 bases and 3 bases, in that order; junction bases with no gene match: 4. Germline CDR1 is MNHEY and CDR2 is SVGEGT. The CDR3 bases are TGTGCCAGCAGATTACTAGCGGACTACGAGCAGTACTTC. This codes for CASRLLADYEQYF.

Many counts were recorded for this clonotype. J is TRBJ2-2 and V is TRBV6-1; D gene uncertain. Germline CDR1 is MNHNS and CDR2 is SASEGT. Trimming removed 7 bases at V and 1 base at J, with 4 bases between. This CDR3 has 12 amino acids. CDR3 sequence reads: CASIQNTGELFF. For the CDR3, the DNA is TGTGCCAGCATACAGAACACCGGGGAGCTGTTTTTT.

The sample holds many counts of this clonotype. This sequence joins TRBV6-6 and TRBJ1-2; maybe TRBD1 (5 bases). CDR1 MNHNY and CDR2 SVGAGI come from the germline V gene (reference sequence). The germline V and J ends were trimmed by 0 bases and 3 bases, with 8 bases remaining between them. CDR3 size: 14 residues. This CDR3 reads CASSYSEGDYGYTF. The CDR3 nucleotides are TGTGCCAGCAGTTACTCTGAAGGGGACTATGGCTACACCTTC.